This record concerns one TCR beta chain sequence. Authors' processing steps: Amplifying reference gene primers gave estimates of nucleated cell counts. Assay: immunoSEQ multiplex PCR; the TCRdb copy retains only in-frame clones and omits some. D and trimming were read from the DNA, whereas the V and J calls and clone size are those reported in that table. This sample yields 280,000 or so clones, of which nearly 90% are seen a single time; almost 9.5% belongs to the top ten. Per the germline V gene, CDR1 is PRHDT and CDR2 is FYEKMQ (reference sequence). V lost 3 bases, J lost 9 bases, and 15 bases lay in between. The CDR3 length is 15 residues. The sample is drawn from a study of blood T cell repertoires in COVID-19. Study as a whole: Acute and convalescent COVID-19 samples came from the United States, Italy and Spain. T cells, B-cell-depleted T cells, or PBMCs provided the cDNA or gDNA that served as material.

This receptor was obtained from a young man with active or convalescent COVID-19. The chain joins TRBV13 to TRBJ2-6; TRBD1 might be the D (5 bases). Sequencing was done on a sample of peripheral blood. This CDR3 reads CASSFLGASVNVLTF. In nucleotides, the CDR3 is TGTGCCAGCAGCTTCCTTGGGGCTTCTGTCAACGTCCTGACTTTC. Based on the CDR3 plus reference TRBV13 and TRBJ2-6, the full variable domain is AAGVIQSPRHLIKEKRETATLKCYPIPRHDTVYWYQQGPGQDPQFLISFYEKMQSDKGSIPDRFSAQQFSDYHSELNMSSLELGDSALYFCASSFLGASVNVLTFGAGSRLTVL.